The 8 T cell receptor beta chains in this list originate from one sample, sequenced in a study of blood T cell repertoires in COVID-19. Assay used: immunoSEQ multiplex PCR; TCRdb lists only in-frame clones, some missing. The table lists 97,000 or so clones, around four fifths of them singletons. Sequencing was carried out using peripheral blood. The origin of the receptors is a human donor in a cohort sampled during active COVID-19.

V gene TRBV6-5 combines with J gene TRBJ1-2, with 9 bases that match TRBD1. This CDR3 spans 13 amino acids. With V trimmed by 8 bases and J by 9 bases, 10 bases remained unmatched. Germline CDR1 is MNHEY and CDR2 is SVGAGI. CDR3 sequence (DNA): TGTGCCAGCTACAACCCGGGACAGGGCCGCTACACCTTC. It encodes CASYNPGQGRYTF.

This sequence joins TRBV6-6 and TRBJ1-3, with D perhaps TRBD1 (6 bases). Trimming left V 10 bases short and J 2 bases short, with 9 bases between. The CDR3 has 12 residues. Germline V gene data show CDR1 as MNHNY and CDR2 as SVGAGI (reference sequence). The CDR3 sequence is CATKGAGNTIYF. CDR3 nucleotides: TGTGCCACTAAGGGGGCTGGAAACACCATATATTTT.

The rearrangement uses TRBV5-5 and TRBJ1-3, with D possibly matching TRBD1 (5 bases). The CDR3 runs to 15 residues. CDR1 and CDR2 from the germline V gene are SGHKS and YYEKEE (reference sequence). The V gene lost 0 bases and the J gene lost 0 bases, with 7 bases spanning the gap. The CDR3 loop is CASSLEGDSGNTIYF. Written as DNA, the CDR3 is TGTGCCAGCAGCTTGGAAGGGGACTCTGGAAACACCATATATTTT.

The rearrangement links TRBV3-1 (or the pseudogene TRBV3-2) to TRBJ1-5; D is unclear. Looked up from germline, CDR1 is LGHDT and CDR2 is YNNKEL (reference sequence). The CDR3 extends over 12 amino acids. V lost 0 bases, J lost 16 bases, and 13 bases lay in between. In nucleotides, the CDR3 is TGTGCCAGCAGCCAAGAATCACAGTACGGACATTTT. It translates to CASSQESQYGHF.

The rearrangement uses TRBV5-1 and TRBJ2-5; 8 nucleotides align to TRBD1. Germline V lookup: CDR1 SGHRS, CDR2 YFSETQ. This CDR3 has 14 residues. The V segment lost 0 bases and the J segment 4 bases; nucleotides outside the gene matches: 2. Written as DNA, the CDR3 is TGCGCCAGCAGCTTGGAAGGACAGGGAGAGACCCAGTACTTC. Translating it yields CASSLEGQGETQYF.

The rearrangement uses TRBV3-1 (or the pseudogene TRBV3-2) and TRBJ1-2, with D maybe TRBD1 (5 bases). Germline V CDR1 and CDR2: LGHDT, YNNKEL (reference sequence). CDR3 length equals 13 residues. Trimming took 4 bases from V and 7 from J, leaving 13 bases between them. CDR3 coding DNA: TGTGCCAGCAGCCCTGCGGGGGGGGGTGGCTACACCTTC. This gives the protein CASSPAGGGGYTF.

A few counts support this clone. The chain combines TRBV7-2 with TRBJ1-5; no clear D gene. The CDR3 has 13 amino acids. Germline lookup yields CDR1 SGHTA and CDR2 FQGNSA. V lost 2 bases and J 7 bases, leaving 9 bases between the germline ends. This CDR3 is CASSLPGFQPQHF. CDR3 in DNA: TGTGCCAGCAGCTTACCCGGGTTCCAGCCCCAGCATTTT.

The chain has TRBV14 and TRBJ1-2; 7 nucleotides align to TRBD1. The CDR3 is 16 residues long. Trimming removed 3 bases from V and 1 base from J; junction bases left unmatched: 8. CDR1 is SGHDN, CDR2 FVKESK, per germline. This CDR3 is CASSHAPGQRNYGYTF. DNA for the CDR3: TGTGCCAGCAGCCATGCTCCGGGACAGCGTAACTATGGCTACACCTTC.